Described below is a single T cell receptor beta chain sequence and its context. This entry comes from a study of blood T cell repertoires in COVID-19. About the research overall: The United States, Italy and Spain provided the acute and convalescent COVID-19 samples. Sources were T cells, B-cell-depleted T cells, or PBMCs; the material itself was cDNA or gDNA.

Profiled with immunoSEQ multiplex PCR; TCRdb holds only in-frame clones, not every one. The top ten clones hold around 3% of a sample with 200,000 to 300,000 clones, 80% to 90% of them seen once. Which cohort a participant joined came from the clinical history participants gave. A case of COVID-19 had been met by exposed participants within 2 weeks before study entry. V lost 1 base, J lost 1 base, and 3 bases stayed unmatched. The length of the CDR3 is 16 residues. Germline CDR1 reads SEHNR; CDR2 reads FQNEAQ (reference sequence). The V call is TRBV7-9, the J call TRBJ2-7; 11 bases agree with TRBD2. Sequencing was done on a sample of PBMCs or T cells enriched from blood (not recorded which). This clonotype was obtained from a woman between 35 and 50 years old who had been exposed to COVID-19. The CDR3: CASSLDGTSGSYEQYF. Written as DNA, the CDR3 is TGTGCCAGCAGCTTAGATGGGACTAGCGGTTCCTACGAGCAGTACTTC. The variable domain in full, completed from reference TRBV7-9 and TRBJ2-7, reads DTGVSQNPRHKITKRGQNVTFRCDPISEHNRLYWYRQTLGQGPEFLTYFQNEAQLEKSRLLSDRFSAERPKGSFSTLEIQRTEQGDSAMYLCASSLDGTSGSYEQYFGPGTRLTVT.